One and the same sample provided the 28 T cell receptor beta chains below, sequenced in a study of blood T cell repertoires in COVID-19. Sequencing used immunoSEQ multiplex PCR; TCRdb keeps in-frame clones, though not all of them. Of about 59,000 clones listed, over 70% are singletons. What was sequenced was peripheral blood. Receptor source: a woman aged 45-60 years with active or convalescent COVID-19.

With regard to this clone: It is likely a read error, because the conserved phenylalanine at the end of the CDR3 is missing. Because the CDR3's place on the DNA is in doubt, the DNA is left out and the CDR3 is given as listed by TCRdb. V is TRBV25-1 and J is TRBJ1-2. Looked up from germline, CDR1 is MGHDK and CDR2 is SYGVNS. Ends included, the CDR3 has 14 residues. CDR3 protein: CASSEYPPGGTEAR.

The CDR3 nucleotides read TGTGCCAGCAGTCTAGGGAGGAGTGAGACCCAGTACTTC. This codes for CASSLGRSETQYF. The rearrangement links TRBV7-9 to TRBJ2-5; possibly TRBD2 for D (6 bases). Trimming took 6 bases from V and 5 from J, leaving 13 bases between them. CDR1 and CDR2 (germline): SEHNR, FQNEAQ (reference sequence). There are 13 residues in the CDR3.

In this sample, this clone turned up a few times. The V call is TRBV2, the J call TRBJ2-5; the D gene is possibly TRBD2 (6 bases). Germline V lookup: CDR1 SNHLY, CDR2 FYNNEI. The V end was cut by 7 bases, the J end by 3 bases, with 15 bases between. The CDR3 has 14 residues. CDR3 protein: CASTLEGLEETQYF. CDR3 DNA sequence: TGTGCCAGCACCCTCGAGGGACTGGAAGAGACCCAGTACTTC.

The chain has TRBV5-5 and TRBJ2-4; perhaps TRBD1 as D (6 bases). Germline V lookup: CDR1 SGHKS, CDR2 YYEKEE (reference sequence). The CDR3 is 14 amino acids. Between the trimmed V and J ends, which lost 5 bases and 3 bases, there was a span of 12 bases. The CDR3 loop reads CASRPTGYKNIQYF. For the CDR3, the DNA is TGTGCCAGCAGACCCACAGGGTACAAAAACATTCAGTACTTC.

The chain is built from TRBV12-3 or TRBV12-4 and TRBJ2-1; D unresolved. The CDR3 extends over 12 amino acids. Between the trimmed V and J ends, which lost 5 bases and 10 bases, there was a span of 12 bases. DNA for the CDR3: TGTGCCAGCAGTGTGAACAGCCCGGAGCAGTTCTTC. It yields the protein CASSVNSPEQFF.

J is TRBJ1-1 and V is TRBV6-5, with 8 bases identical to TRBD1. This CDR3 comprises 16 residues. In germline, CDR1 is MNHEY, CDR2 SVGAGI. Unmatched junction bases numbered 9, after V lost 2 bases and J lost 4 bases. The CDR3 bases are TGTGCCAGCAGTTACGCACCGCCAGGACAGGGCACTGAAGCTTTCTTT. This encodes CASSYAPPGQGTEAFF.

In DNA, the CDR3 is TGTGCCAGCAGCCGGGACAGGGGAGGAGGAAGCAATCAGCCCCAGCATTTT. Its protein is CASSRDRGGGSNQPQHF. The chain has TRBV7-8 and TRBJ1-5, with 10 bases lining up with TRBD1. The V gene end was trimmed by 5 bases and the J gene end by 1 base; junction bases not matched to a gene: 8. From germline, CDR1 is SGHVS and CDR2 FQNEAQ. The CDR3 length is 17 residues.

The chain links TRBV5-5 to TRBJ2-3; weak D call: TRBD1 (5 bases). There are 15 residues in the CDR3. V gave up 0 bases and J gave up 0 bases, with 8 bases separating them. Looked up from germline, CDR1 is SGHKS and CDR2 is YYEKEE (reference sequence). The CDR3, as DNA: TGTGCCAGCAGCTTGGACAGGTGGAGCACAGATACGCAGTATTTT. Translating it yields CASSLDRWSTDTQYF.

Only one count was recorded for this clone. This chain links TRBV5-1 with TRBJ2-5, with 9 positions matching TRBD1. The junction had 5 bases not matched to a gene; V was cut back by 3 bases and J by 5 bases. This CDR3 contains 14 residues. CDR1 SGHRS and CDR2 YFSETQ come from the germline V gene. The CDR3 DNA sequence: TGCGCCAGCAGCTGGACAGGGGATAGGGAGACCCAGTACTTC. Translated, it gives CASSWTGDRETQYF.

The chain has TRBV2 and TRBJ2-1, with TRBD2 identical over 10 bases. The germline V gene has CDR1 SNHLY and CDR2 FYNNEI. V lost 2 bases and J lost 7; bases outside the gene matches: 5. The length of the CDR3 is 15 residues. CDR3 region: CASSELAGVGNEQFF. The CDR3 DNA reads TGTGCCAGCAGTGAACTAGCGGGAGTCGGTAATGAGCAGTTCTTC.

This clone appeared a few times. This chain joins TRBV5-1 and TRBJ2-6, with D maybe TRBD1 (6 bases). Germline V gene data show CDR1 as SGHRS and CDR2 as YFSETQ. Trimming cost V 0 bases and J 2 bases, with 12 bases left between them. The CDR3 has 17 amino acids. CDR3 DNA sequence: TGCGCCAGCAGCTTGGGTACAGGGTGGACTGGGGCCAACGTCCTGACTTTC. This sequence encodes CASSLGTGWTGANVLTF.

V gene TRBV5-1 combines with J gene TRBJ2-1; D may be TRBD2 (6 bases). This CDR3 is built from 15 residues. Trimming took off 0 bases at V and 10 bases at J, with 17 bases between the two ends. CDR1 and CDR2 (germline): SGHRS, YFSETQ. The chain's CDR3 is CASSLELAGFGEQFF. CDR3 coding DNA: TGCGCCAGCAGCTTGGAACTAGCCGGATTCGGGGAGCAGTTCTTC.

This chain uses TRBV30 with TRBJ1-1; D ambiguous. The V end was cut by 0 bases, the J end by 1 base, with 6 bases between. The CDR3 covers 13 residues. CDR1 and CDR2 from the germline V gene are GTSNPN and SVGIG (reference sequence). The CDR3 nucleotides are TGTGCCTGGAGTGTACAGTCGAACACTGAAGCTTTCTTT. It yields the protein CAWSVQSNTEAFF.

The rearrangement uses TRBV18 and TRBJ1-1; D might be TRBD1 (5 bases). The CDR3 covers 14 residues. Trimming took off 2 bases at V and 8 bases at J, with 15 bases between the two ends. CDR1 KGHSH and CDR2 LQKENI come from the germline V gene. CDR3 sequence (DNA): TGTGCCAGCTCACCAGGGGGGTCCTACCAAGAAGCTTTCTTT. Its translation: CASSPGGSYQEAFF. Full variable domain (remainder filled in from reference TRBV18 and TRBJ1-1): NAGVMQNPRHLVRRRGQEARLRCSPMKGHSHVYWYRQLPEEGLKFMVYLQKENIIDESGMPKERFSAEFPKEGPSILRIQQVVRGDSAAYFCASSPGGSYQEAFFGQGTRLTVV.

This chain joins TRBV6-6 and TRBJ2-7; D possibly corresponds to TRBD2 (6 bases). The CDR3 is 15 amino acids. Germline V gene data show CDR1 as MNHNY and CDR2 as SVGAGI (reference sequence). Trimming took off 5 bases at V and 6 bases at J, with 20 bases between the two ends. Here the CDR3 reads CASSQREVGVIEQYF. Here the CDR3 DNA reads TGTGCCAGCAGTCAGAGGGAGGTCGGTGTTATCGAGCAGTACTTC.

The chain recombines TRBV29-1 with TRBJ2-7; the D gene is possibly TRBD1 (6 bases). The CDR3 contains 13 residues. Looked up from germline, CDR1 is SQVTM and CDR2 is ANQGSEA. V lost 7 bases and J 0 bases, leaving 13 bases between the germline ends. CDR3 sequence: CSGLDRSSYEQYF. The CDR3 DNA reads as TGCAGCGGGCTTGACAGGAGCTCCTACGAGCAGTACTTC.

The V gene is TRBV12-3 or TRBV12-4, the J gene TRBJ2-5; D call uncertain. Between the trimmed V and J ends, which lost 2 bases and 1 base, there was a span of 5 bases. The CDR3 has 13 residues. In nucleotides, the CDR3 is TGTGCCAGCAGTTTATCTAGCCAAGAGACCCAGTACTTC. Its protein product is CASSLSSQETQYF.

V is TRBV5-1 and J is TRBJ2-3, with 10 bases fitting TRBD2. CDR3 length: 14 amino acids. Losses at the gene ends were 5 bases for V and 6 bases for J; bases not matched to a gene: 6. Per germline, CDR1 SGHRS and CDR2 YFSETQ. Here the CDR3 DNA reads TGCGCCAGCAGTTCTAGCGGGAGTGGTGATACGCAGTATTTT. As protein: CASSSSGSGDTQYF. The full variable domain, with the rest looked up from reference TRBV5-1 and TRBJ2-3, is KAGVTQTPRYLIKTRGQQVTLSCSPISGHRSVSWYQQTPGQGLQFLFEYFSETQRNKGNFPGRFSGRQFSNSRSEMNVSTLELGDSALYLCASSSSGSGDTQYFGPGTRLTVL.

The V gene is TRBV25-1, the J gene TRBJ2-1; D may be TRBD1 (6 bases). The CDR3 is made up of 18 amino acids. Germline V gene sequence: CDR1 MGHDK, CDR2 SYGVNS. V was trimmed by 3 bases and J by 2 bases, leaving 20 bases between them. CDR3 DNA: TGTGCCAGCAGTGATAACAGGCAGGGGAAGGTCCCCTACAATGAGCAGTTCTTC. Its protein is CASSDNRQGKVPYNEQFF.

The rearrangement links TRBV19 to TRBJ2-1, with TRBD2 matching 9 bases. V gave up 3 bases and J gave up 8 bases; unmatched junction bases: 5. The CDR3 length is 14 residues. Germline CDR1 is LNHDA and CDR2 is SQIVND (reference sequence). Written as DNA, the CDR3 is TGTGCCAGTAGTATCGGCGGGAGGGCCTATGAGCAGTTCTTC. It is translated as CASSIGGRAYEQFF.

The chain uses TRBV19 and TRBJ2-5; D remains ambiguous. Trimming pared 8 bases from V and 1 base from J, leaving 11 bases between. This CDR3 spans 13 amino acids. Germline CDR1 and CDR2: LNHDA and SQIVND (reference sequence). The CDR3 DNA reads as TGTGCCAGTTCCGGTCCTTTCCAAGAGACCCAGTACTTC. Protein sequence: CASSGPFQETQYF.

The DNA for the CDR3 is TGTGCCAGCAAAGGACTAGCGGTAGCGGGTGAGCAGTTCTTC. As protein: CASKGLAVAGEQFF. This chain uses TRBV11-2 with TRBJ2-1; 10 bases fit TRBD2. Germline loops: CDR1 SGHAT, CDR2 FQNNGV. CDR3 size: 14 residues. V was clipped by 7 bases and J by 9 bases; unmatched bases: 9.

The V and J genes are TRBV18 and TRBJ2-5; D remains ambiguous. V was shortened by 3 bases and J by 5 bases, with 16 bases between the two germline ends. The CDR3 sequence is 15 residues long. CDR1 and CDR2 (germline): KGHSH, LQKENI. CDR3 DNA: TGTGCCAGCTCACCGTTGCCTACCAGGATGGAGACCCAGTACTTC. Translating it yields CASSPLPTRMETQYF. The whole variable domain, filled in from reference TRBV18 and TRBJ2-5, reads NAGVMQNPRHLVRRRGQEARLRCSPMKGHSHVYWYRQLPEEGLKFMVYLQKENIIDESGMPKERFSAEFPKEGPSILRIQQVVRGDSAAYFCASSPLPTRMETQYFGPGTRLLVL.

The V and J genes are TRBV6-5 and TRBJ2-7, with TRBD1 matching 11 bases. CDR1 and CDR2 from the germline V gene are MNHEY and SVGAGI. The CDR3 contains 14 residues. The junction had 5 bases not matched to a gene; V was cut back by 6 bases and J by 4 bases. The DNA of the CDR3 is TGTGCCAGCAGCAGGACAGGGGGCGGGTACGAGCAGTACTTC. The encoded protein is CASSRTGGGYEQYF.

The rearrangement links TRBV27 to TRBJ1-1, with D perhaps matching TRBD1 (6 bases). The CDR3 has 15 amino acids. V lost 6 bases and J lost 1, with 15 bases in between. CDR1 and CDR2 (germline): MNHEY, SMNVEV (reference sequence). CDR3 DNA: TGTGCCAGCAGCCCATTGGACAGACCGAACACTGAAGCTTTCTTT. Protein sequence: CASSPLDRPNTEAFF.

This chain links TRBV7-8 with TRBJ2-3, with D hard to call. Per the germline V gene, CDR1 is SGHVS and CDR2 is FQNEAQ. The CDR3 totals 14 residues. V lost 1 base and J lost 4, with 9 bases in between. CDR3 bases: TGTGCCAGCAGCTTAGACTATAGCCCAGATACGCAGTATTTT. Its translation is CASSLDYSPDTQYF.

The chain couples TRBV5-4 to TRBJ2-7; the match to TRBD2 covers 8 bases. The germline V gene has CDR1 SGHNT and CDR2 YYREEE (reference sequence). V lost 0 bases and J lost 6; bases outside the gene matches: 5. This CDR3 comprises 14 residues. CDR3 bases: TGTGCCAGCAGCTTGGAAGCGGGAGCCTTCGAGCAGTACTTC. It codes for CASSLEAGAFEQYF. Full variable domain (rest looked up from reference TRBV5-4 and TRBJ2-7): ETGVTQSPTHLIKTRGQQVTLRCSSQSGHNTVSWYQQALGQGPQFIFQYYREEENGRGNFPPRFSGLQFPNYSSELNVNALELDDSALYLCASSLEAGAFEQYFGPGTRLTVT.

V and J are TRBV5-1 and TRBJ2-5, with D possibly TRBD1 on 6 matching bases. Trimming removed 0 bases from V and 5 bases from J, with 8 bases in between. This CDR3 spans 13 amino acids. Per germline, CDR1 SGHRS and CDR2 YFSETQ. CDR3 coding DNA: TGCGCCAGCAGCTTGGGGCAGGGGGAGACCCAGTACTTC. Its protein is CASSLGQGETQYF.